The 7 T cell receptor beta chains below were found in one sample sequenced in a study of siplizumab effects on memory and regulatory T cells. Produced via immunoSEQ multiplex PCR; TCRdb's table is partial and in-frame only. The data hold 75,000 to 100,000 clones, with around 94% observed a single time. Sequencing was done on a sample of non-Treg CD4+ T cells sorted from blood. The receptors shown here come from a human donor in good health.

The chain employs TRBV6-5 and TRBJ2-7; D gene unclear. Germline V gene sequence: CDR1 MNHEY, CDR2 SVGAGI. V was shortened by 6 bases and J by 3 bases, with 15 bases between the two germline ends. The CDR3 loop spans 14 amino acids. Here the CDR3 DNA reads TGTGCCAGCAGCAAGGACGGCCTGGGCTACGAGCAGTACTTC. Protein sequence: CASSKDGLGYEQYF.

This chain uses TRBV7-3 with TRBJ2-7; tentative D call: TRBD2 (7 bases). This CDR3 spans 15 amino acids. V was pared by 2 bases and J by 1 base, with 12 bases between. Germline V gives CDR1 SGHTA, CDR2 FQGTGA. CDR3 in DNA: TGTGCCAGCAGCTTAGGGAGGGGGAAATCCTACGAGCAGTACTTC. Translating it yields CASSLGRGKSYEQYF.

The chain has TRBV13 and TRBJ2-7, with 7 bases fitting TRBD2. V shed 0 bases, J shed 2 bases, and the junction held 10 bases outside the gene matches. Germline CDR1 PRHDT, CDR2 FYEKMQ (reference sequence). This CDR3 comprises 17 residues. CDR3 DNA sequence: TGTGCCAGCAGCTTAGGCTCGTTGGGCGCGGGAGCCTACGAGCAGTACTTC. Its protein is CASSLGSLGAGAYEQYF.

The chain combines TRBV5-1 with TRBJ2-7; 9 nucleotides line up with TRBD2. V shed 8 bases and J 5 bases; nucleotides not matched to a gene: 11. Looked up from germline, CDR1 is SGHRS and CDR2 is YFSETQ. There are 14 residues in the CDR3. The CDR3 here is CASSRAGGLNEQYF. Here the CDR3 DNA reads TGCGCCAGTTCAAGAGCGGGAGGTCTCAACGAGCAGTACTTC.

J is TRBJ1-5 and V is TRBV27; 8 positions agree with TRBD1. The CDR3 sequence is 19 residues long. CDR1 and CDR2 from the germline V gene are MNHEY and SMNVEV (reference sequence). Trimming at V came to 2 bases and at J to 0 bases, leaving 12 bases not matched to a gene. The CDR3 loop reads CASSLVAGGPRYSNQPQHF. Here the CDR3 DNA reads TGTGCCAGCAGTTTAGTGGCAGGGGGCCCACGTTATAGCAATCAGCCCCAGCATTTT.

J is TRBJ1-4 and V is TRBV4-1; D is possibly TRBD1 (6 bases). V lost 0 bases and J 5 bases, leaving 10 bases between the germline ends. This CDR3 is 15 amino acids long. Germline V gene sequence: CDR1 MGHRA, CDR2 YSYEKL. CDR3 sequence (DNA): TGCGCCAGCAGCCAAGATGTGGACAGAAATGAAAAACTGTTTTTT. Amino acid sequence: CASSQDVDRNEKLFF.

The chain has TRBV6-1 and TRBJ2-2, with TRBD2 identical over 14 bases. The CDR3 contains 15 residues. The junction had 4 bases not matched to a gene; V was cut back by 6 bases and J by 7 bases. Germline V lookup: CDR1 MNHNS, CDR2 SASEGT. This CDR3 is CASRGLAGAFGELFF. Written as DNA, the CDR3 is TGTGCCAGCAGGGGACTAGCGGGAGCTTTCGGGGAGCTGTTTTTT.